The 31 T cell receptor beta chains presented below share a single source sample, sequenced in a study of blood T cells in healthy people across ages (dated by TCRdb to about 2015). The library was produced with 5' RACE. The data were produced on an Illumina HiSeq 2500. A second PCR of about 6 to 12 cycles was run with a J-beta primer mix and a sample-barcoded 5' primer. Using fastp trimming at Q25 and MiXCR clonotype assembly, TCRdb reanalyzed the public sequencing data and kept in-frame beta chains. Identical CDR3 proteins give one entry, which carries the most common genes and DNA. The sample data list around 1,600,000 distinct CDR3 sequences, and roughly 43% of these were observed just once. The ten largest clones take up just over 4% of the sample. Sequenced: blood. The receptors come from a young woman in good health.

This clonotype showed up just once. The rearrangement links TRBV2 to TRBJ1-6; no reliable D call. CDR1 SNHLY and CDR2 FYNNEI come from the germline V gene. This CDR3 is built from 13 residues. V lost 7 bases and J 7 bases, leaving 11 bases between the germline ends. The CDR3 region has the DNA TGTGCCAGCATTCAGGAGGTGAATTCACCCCTCCACTTT. The encoded protein is CASIQEVNSPLHF.

Points on this clonotype: Because it lacks the conserved phenylalanine or tryptophan at the end, this CDR3 is likely a read error. The chain uses TRBV4-1 and TRBJ2-7; 11 nucleotides line up with TRBD2. The V segment lost 0 bases and the J segment 7 bases; nucleotides outside the gene matches: 5. The CDR3 loop spans 15 amino acids. Germline CDR1 MGHRA, CDR2 YSYEKL. The CDR3 here is CASSQDIAGGPEQYL. DNA for the CDR3: TGCGCCAGCAGCCAAGATATAGCGGGGGGGCCTGAGCAGTACCTC.

This clonotype was recorded only once. The gene calls are TRBV27 and TRBJ2-5; D is possibly TRBD1 or TRBD2 (6 bases each). The germline V gene encodes CDR1 MNHEY and CDR2 SMNVEV (reference sequence). V gave up 7 bases and J gave up 4 bases, with 16 bases separating them. This CDR3 comprises 14 residues. The CDR3 DNA reads as TGTGCCAGCATGAAACAGGGAGGCGGAGAGACCCAGTACTTC. Its protein is CASMKQGGGETQYF.

The chain uses TRBV2 and TRBJ2-3; D unresolved. The germline V and J ends were trimmed by 4 bases and 2 bases, with 10 bases remaining between them. CDR1 and CDR2 from the germline V gene are SNHLY and FYNNEI. The CDR3 contains 14 residues. Written as DNA, the CDR3 is TGTGCCAGCAGTGCCGGGCCAGCCACAGATACGCAGTATTTT. It is translated as CASSAGPATDTQYF.

This sequence joins TRBV7-2 and TRBJ2-3, with TRBD2 matching 7 bases. Per germline, CDR1 SGHTA and CDR2 FQGNSA. There are 16 residues in the CDR3. The trim removed 2 bases at V and 5 bases at J, leaving 10 bases unmatched. CDR3 bases: TGTGCCAGCAGCTTAAGGGCGGGAGTAATTATAGATACGCAGTATTTT. Residues: CASSLRAGVIIDTQYF. The whole variable domain, remainder taken from reference TRBV7-2 and TRBJ2-3, is GAGVSQSPSNKVTEKGKDVELRCDPISGHTALYWYRQSLGQGLEFLIYFQGNSAPDKSGLPSDRFSAERTGGSVSTLTIQRTQQEDSAVYLCASSLRAGVIIDTQYFGPGTRLTVL.

Only a few counts were recorded for this clonotype. The chain is built from TRBV4-3 and TRBJ1-1; D ambiguous. V gave up 4 bases and J gave up 3 bases, with 12 bases separating them. Germline CDR1 reads LGHNA; CDR2 reads YSLEER. The CDR3 sequence is 14 residues long. The CDR3 DNA follows: TGCGCCAGCAGCCGCTCGGGCGGGTACACTGAAGCTTTCTTT. Translating it yields CASSRSGGYTEAFF.

The genes are TRBV7-9 and TRBJ2-5; D call uncertain. TRBJ2-7 matches the DNA end more closely, so the J call is doubtful. Germline CDR1 is SEHNR and CDR2 is FQNEAQ (reference sequence). CDR3 length equals 14 residues. CDR3 region: CASSAIRARYEQYF. In DNA form, the CDR3 reads TGTGCCAGCAGTGCCATCCGGGCCCGGTACGAGCAGTACTTC.

Only a few counts were recorded for this clonotype. V is TRBV18 and J is TRBJ2-5; D unclear. Trimming stripped 4 bases from V and 1 base from J, with 16 bases between. The CDR3 runs to 16 residues. Germline lookup yields CDR1 KGHSH and CDR2 LQKENI. CDR3 in DNA: TGTGCCAGCTCACTCCCTCGGCTTTCACTCCAAGAGACCCAGTACTTC. Translating gives CASSLPRLSLQETQYF.

The sample holds a few counts of this clonotype. V gene TRBV25-1 combines with J gene TRBJ1-1; 10 bases agree with TRBD1. This CDR3 is 14 amino acids long. Germline CDR1 reads MGHDK; CDR2 reads SYGVNS. V trimming: 6 bases; J trimming: 5 bases; junction bases outside the gene matches: 6. In nucleotides, the CDR3 is TGTGCCAGCAGCTGGACAGGGGGAAGGACTGAAGCTTTCTTT. Protein: CASSWTGGRTEAFF.

This chain links TRBV12-3 or TRBV12-4 with TRBJ2-3, with 8 bases matching TRBD2. The CDR3 sequence is 18 residues long. V gave up 5 bases and J gave up 4 bases; unmatched junction bases: 17. This chain's CDR3 is CASSGTLSGGSRADTQYF. The CDR3 DNA is TGTGCCAGCAGTGGCACTCTAAGCGGGGGTTCTAGAGCAGATACGCAGTATTTT.

V usage is TRBV19 and J usage is TRBJ2-7, with D possibly TRBD2 on 6 matching bases. The CDR3 has 15 amino acids. Germline lookup yields CDR1 LNHDA and CDR2 SQIVND (reference sequence). Trimming pared 1 base from V and 3 bases from J, leaving 13 bases between. The CDR3 loop reads CASSIAAGTLYEQYF. DNA of the CDR3: TGTGCCAGTAGTATAGCCGCGGGGACTCTCTACGAGCAGTACTTC.

The chain couples TRBV18 to TRBJ2-7; no firm D call. V lost 1 base and J lost 0, with 7 bases in between. The germline CDR1 and CDR2 sequences are KGHSH and LQKENI. CDR3 size: 14 residues. CDR3 sequence (DNA): TGTGCCAGCTCACCACGTCGCGGCTCCTACGAGCAGTACTTC. This codes for CASSPRRGSYEQYF.

The V and J genes are TRBV15 and TRBJ1-4, with D possibly being TRBD1 (5 bases). V dropped 5 bases and J dropped 7 bases, with 11 bases sitting between them. CDR1 is LNHNV and CDR2 is YYDKDF in the germline V gene (reference sequence). CDR3 length equals 13 residues. This CDR3 reads CATSWGTSEKLFF. DNA of the CDR3: TGTGCCACCAGCTGGGGCACCTCTGAAAAACTGTTTTTT.

In its sample, this clonotype was seen a few times. The V and J genes are TRBV7-2 and TRBJ1-2, with 10 bases lining up with TRBD1. The germline CDR1 and CDR2 sequences are SGHTA and FQGNSA. V lost 7 bases and J lost 5; bases outside the gene matches: 10. The CDR3 length is 15 residues. CDR3 region: CASTLSPGQGYGYTF. CDR3 sequence (DNA): TGTGCCAGCACCCTTTCACCGGGACAGGGGTATGGCTACACCTTC. The full variable domain, completed using reference TRBV7-2 and TRBJ1-2, is GAGVSQSPSNKVTEKGKDVELRCDPISGHTALYWYRQSLGQGLEFLIYFQGNSAPDKSGLPSDRFSAERTGGSVSTLTIQRTQQEDSAVYLCASTLSPGQGYGYTFGSGTRLTVV.

Notes on this clonotype: One end of the junction fails to match germline, which may point to a read error. The rearrangement joins TRBV7-9 to TRBJ1-2; 10 nucleotides line up with TRBD1. CDR1 is SEHNR, CDR2 FQNEAQ, per germline (reference sequence). The CDR3 extends over 14 amino acids. CDR3 DNA sequence: TGTGCCGGCAGCTTAGCGGGACAGGGGTATGGCTACACCTTC. Protein product: CAGSLAGQGYGYTF.

This clonotype was observed many times. The chain links TRBV20-1 to TRBJ1-2; D not certain. V was shortened by 3 bases and J by 5 bases, with 16 bases between the two germline ends. Per germline, CDR1 DFQATT and CDR2 SNEGSKA (reference sequence). This CDR3 contains 14 residues. CDR3 residues: CSASIRGLGYGYTF. CDR3 DNA sequence: TGCAGTGCTAGTATCAGAGGTTTAGGGTATGGCTACACCTTC.

CDR3 DNA: TGCGCCAGCAGCCAAGCAGTAAATAACTATGGCTACACCTTC. Translated, it gives CASSQAVNNYGYTF. The chain couples TRBV4-1 to TRBJ1-2; D is uncertain. Trimming left V 1 base short and J 1 base short, with 7 bases between. From germline, CDR1 is MGHRA and CDR2 YSYEKL. CDR3 size: 14 residues.

The chain joins TRBV6-1 to TRBJ1-6, with TRBD1 matching 7 bases. Germline V gene sequence: CDR1 MNHNS, CDR2 SASEGT. The CDR3 runs 17 residues. V shed 7 bases, J shed 3 bases, and the junction held 12 bases outside the gene matches. The CDR3 sequence: CASTRTGWRGYNSPLHF. The DNA of the CDR3 is TGTGCCAGCACCCGGACAGGTTGGAGGGGCTATAATTCACCCCTCCACTTT.

The chain uses TRBV29-1 and TRBJ2-1, with D unresolved. Germline V gives CDR1 SQVTM, CDR2 ANQGSEA. CDR3 size: 11 residues. V gave up 8 bases and J gave up 5 bases, with 10 bases separating them. Here the CDR3 DNA reads TGCAGCACGCTGGGTGACAATGAGCAGTTCTTC. Encoded protein: CSTLGDNEQFF.

As to this clonotype: The junction does not match germline at one end; this may be a read error. This chain connects TRBV25-1 to TRBJ1-2; D gene uncertain. Germline V gene data show CDR1 as MGHDK and CDR2 as SYGVNS. The CDR3 length is 14 residues. The CDR3 region is CVSSEMEANYGYTF. CDR3 in DNA: TGTGTCAGCAGTGAAATGGAGGCTAACTATGGCTACACCTTC.

This clonotype was picked up a small number of times. The chain carries TRBV20-1 and TRBJ1-4, with D tentatively TRBD1 (5 bases). The CDR3 loop spans 13 amino acids. Germline loops: CDR1 DFQATT, CDR2 SNEGSKA (reference sequence). The V end was cut by 3 bases, the J end by 8 bases, with 13 bases between. This CDR3 reads CSARSQGSEKLFF. CDR3 nucleotides: TGCAGTGCTAGGAGCCAGGGTAGCGAAAAACTGTTTTTT.

Turning to this clonotype: A much larger clone differs by one base, so this may be a read error. The chain carries TRBV15 and TRBJ2-1; D gene uncertain. Matching the DNA end better, TRBJ2-7 makes the J call doubtful. Germline CDR1 LNHNV, CDR2 YYDKDF (reference sequence). This CDR3 region has 14 residues. This CDR3 is CATSPPVSWNEQYF. In DNA form, the CDR3 reads TGTGCCACCAGCCCACCGGTGTCCTGGAATGAGCAGTACTTC.

This clonotype was seen a few times. J is TRBJ2-5 and V is TRBV25-1; possible D gene TRBD2, 5 bases. V was trimmed by 6 bases and J by 2 bases, leaving 19 bases between them. The germline gives CDR1 MGHDK, CDR2 SYGVNS. There are 16 residues in the CDR3. This CDR3 is CASSPGGFWAQETQYF. DNA of the CDR3: TGTGCCAGCAGCCCCGGCGGGTTTTGGGCACAAGAGACCCAGTACTTC.

This clonotype was seen just once. Compared with germline, one end of the junction differs, possibly owing to a read error. The genes are TRBV7-2 and TRBJ2-3; D remains unclear. Germline CDR1 reads SGHTA; CDR2 reads FQGNSA. CDR3 length: 16 residues. The CDR3 DNA is TGTGCCAACAGCTCAAAGGCCGTTCTAAGCACAGATACGCAGTATTTT. Encoded protein: CANSSKAVLSTDTQYF.

This clonotype turned up a few times. This chain links TRBV6-2 or TRBV6-3 with TRBJ2-1; D remains unclear. V lost 6 bases to trimming and J lost 9 bases, with 15 bases between them. This CDR3 has 13 residues. The germline CDR1 and CDR2 sequences are MNHEY and SVGEGT. The CDR3 DNA sequence: TGTGCCAGCAGCCAAAGCGAGATTGGTGAGCAGTTCTTC. Translated, it gives CASSQSEIGEQFF.

This clonotype showed up just a few times. The rearrangement joins TRBV4-1 to TRBJ2-5, with D perhaps matching TRBD2 (5 bases). The V end lost 5 bases, the J end lost 1 base, and 17 bases lay between the germline ends. The CDR3 runs to 16 residues. Germline V gives CDR1 MGHRA, CDR2 YSYEKL. The CDR3 DNA is TGCGCCAGCAGCAACGCTAGGGCGGGTGCCCAAGAGACCCAGTACTTC. This encodes CASSNARAGAQETQYF.

The sample holds a few counts of this clonotype. The CDR3 loop reads CASSQLYTQPQHF. CDR3 sequence (DNA): TGCGCCAGCAGCCAATTATACACACAGCCCCAGCATTTT. The chain is built from TRBV4-1 and TRBJ1-5, with unresolved D. This CDR3 is 13 amino acids long. Trimming removed 2 bases from V and 7 bases from J, with 9 bases in between. Germline values: CDR1 MGHRA, CDR2 YSYEKL.

This rearrangement joins TRBV10-3 to TRBJ2-3; 10 bases agree with TRBD1. The trim removed 8 bases at V and 5 bases at J, leaving 4 bases unmatched. From germline, CDR1 is ENHRY and CDR2 SYGVKD. The length of the CDR3 is 13 residues. In DNA form, the CDR3 reads TGTGCCATCGGGGGACAGGGGAAAGATACGCAGTATTTT. Protein product: CAIGGQGKDTQYF.

This clonotype has only a few counts. The gene calls are TRBV29-1 and TRBJ2-1; D ambiguous. Germline V gene sequence: CDR1 SQVTM, CDR2 ANQGSEA. Trimming took off 4 bases at V and 0 bases at J, with 10 bases between the two ends. There are 14 residues in the CDR3. CDR3 loop: CSVVSPSSYNEQFF. The CDR3 nucleotides are TGCAGCGTTGTAAGTCCGAGCTCCTACAATGAGCAGTTCTTC.

The rearrangement uses TRBV30 and TRBJ1-2; no clear D. CDR3 length equals 13 residues. CDR1 and CDR2 (germline): GTSNPN, SVGIG (reference sequence). Trimming removed 2 bases from V and 4 bases from J, with 11 bases in between. The CDR3 loop is CAWSRTDAYGYTF. The DNA for the CDR3 is TGTGCCTGGAGTAGGACCGACGCCTATGGCTACACCTTC.

In its sample, this clonotype was seen a few times. The gene calls are TRBV4-3 and TRBJ1-2; D gene uncertain. Trimming removed 5 bases at V and 7 bases at J, with 17 bases between. The CDR3 is made up of 14 amino acids. Germline lookup yields CDR1 LGHNA and CDR2 YSLEER. This CDR3 is CASSATPVGGGYTF. CDR3 nucleotide sequence: TGCGCCAGCAGCGCCACTCCAGTCGGTGGTGGCTACACCTTC.